This TCR beta chain was found in a study of blood T cell repertoires in COVID-19. The length of the CDR3 is 16 residues. V was clipped by 6 bases and J by 4 bases; unmatched bases: 11. Germline lookup yields CDR1 MNHEY and CDR2 SMNVEV (reference sequence). Generated by immunoSEQ multiplex PCR, the TCRdb table keeps only in-frame clones and is missing some. The sample carries about 220,000 clones, 82% recorded once. The chain recombines TRBV27 with TRBJ1-2, with 10 bases aligning to TRBD1. Sequencing was done on a sample of peripheral blood. This receptor was taken from a woman aged 70-85 years with COVID-19, enrolled during active disease. This CDR3 is CASRDWDRGGLYGYTF. CDR3 DNA sequence: TGTGCCAGCAGAGACTGGGACAGGGGAGGGCTCTATGGCTACACCTTC.